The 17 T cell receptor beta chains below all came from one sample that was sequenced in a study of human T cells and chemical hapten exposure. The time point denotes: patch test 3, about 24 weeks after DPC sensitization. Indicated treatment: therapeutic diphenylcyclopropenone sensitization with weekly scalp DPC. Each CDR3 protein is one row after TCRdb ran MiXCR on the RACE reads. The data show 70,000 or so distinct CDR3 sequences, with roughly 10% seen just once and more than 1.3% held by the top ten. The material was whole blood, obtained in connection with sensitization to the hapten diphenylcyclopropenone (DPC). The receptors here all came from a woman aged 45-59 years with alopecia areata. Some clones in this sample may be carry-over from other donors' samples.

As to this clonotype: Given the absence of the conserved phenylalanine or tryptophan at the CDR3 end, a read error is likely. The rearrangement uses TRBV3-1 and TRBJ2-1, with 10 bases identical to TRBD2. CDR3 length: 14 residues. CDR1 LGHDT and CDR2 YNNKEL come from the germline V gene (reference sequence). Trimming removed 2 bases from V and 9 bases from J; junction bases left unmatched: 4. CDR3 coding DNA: TGTGCCAGCAGCCAACAGCGGGAGGGCCGTGAGCAGTTCATC. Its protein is CASSQQREGREQFI.

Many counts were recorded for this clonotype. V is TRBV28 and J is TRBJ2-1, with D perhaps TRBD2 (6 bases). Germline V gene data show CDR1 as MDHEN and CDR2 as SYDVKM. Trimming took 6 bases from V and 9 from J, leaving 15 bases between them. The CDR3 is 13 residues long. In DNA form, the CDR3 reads TGTGCCAGCAGCGGGAGCCGGCAATTTGAGCAGTTCTTC. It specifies CASSGSRQFEQFF.

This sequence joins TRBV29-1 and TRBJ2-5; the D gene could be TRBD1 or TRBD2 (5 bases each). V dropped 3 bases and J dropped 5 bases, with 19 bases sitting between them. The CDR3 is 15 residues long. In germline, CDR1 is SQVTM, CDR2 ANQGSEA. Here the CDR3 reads CSVEMYGGLGETQYF. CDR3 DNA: TGCAGCGTTGAGATGTATGGGGGTCTGGGCGAGACCCAGTACTTC.

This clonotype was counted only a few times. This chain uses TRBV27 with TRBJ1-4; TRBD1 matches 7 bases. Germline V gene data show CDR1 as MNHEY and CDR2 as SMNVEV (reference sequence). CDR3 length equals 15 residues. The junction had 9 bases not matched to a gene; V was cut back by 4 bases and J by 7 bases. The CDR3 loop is CASSSQTGLGEKLFF. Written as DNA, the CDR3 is TGTGCCAGCAGTTCTCAGACAGGGCTAGGTGAAAAACTGTTTTTT.

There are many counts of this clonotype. CDR3 coding DNA: TGTGCCAGCTCACCGAAGGGACTGCAGAATCAGCCCCAGCATTTT. Protein product: CASSPKGLQNQPQHF. V gene TRBV18 combines with J gene TRBJ1-5; perhaps TRBD1 as D (5 bases). Germline values: CDR1 KGHSH, CDR2 LQKENI. Trimming left V 3 bases short and J 4 bases short, with 13 bases between. This CDR3 is built from 15 residues.

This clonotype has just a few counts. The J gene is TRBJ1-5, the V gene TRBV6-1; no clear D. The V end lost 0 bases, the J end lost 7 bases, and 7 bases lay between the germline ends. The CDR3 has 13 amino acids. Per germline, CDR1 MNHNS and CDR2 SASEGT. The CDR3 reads CASSEAGRQPQHF. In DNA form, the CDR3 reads TGTGCCAGCAGTGAAGCCGGGAGGCAGCCCCAGCATTTT.

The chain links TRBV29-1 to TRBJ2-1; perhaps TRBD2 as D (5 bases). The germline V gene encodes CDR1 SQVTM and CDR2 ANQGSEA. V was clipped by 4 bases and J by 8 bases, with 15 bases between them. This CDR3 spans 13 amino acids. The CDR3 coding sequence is TGCAGCGTTGTTCACTCCTATAGCGATGAGCAGTTCTTC. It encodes CSVVHSYSDEQFF.

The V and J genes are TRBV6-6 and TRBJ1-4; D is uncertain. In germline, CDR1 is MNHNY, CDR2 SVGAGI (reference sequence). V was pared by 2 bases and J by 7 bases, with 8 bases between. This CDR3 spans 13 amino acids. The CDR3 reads CASSYPETEKLFF. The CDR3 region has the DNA TGTGCCAGCAGTTACCCCGAGACTGAAAAACTGTTTTTT.

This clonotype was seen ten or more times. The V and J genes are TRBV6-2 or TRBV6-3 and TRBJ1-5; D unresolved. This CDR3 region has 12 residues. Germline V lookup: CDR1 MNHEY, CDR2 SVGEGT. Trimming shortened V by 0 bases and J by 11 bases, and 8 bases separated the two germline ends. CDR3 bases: TGTGCCAGCAGTTACTCAGGGATGGCCCAGCATTTT. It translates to CASSYSGMAQHF.

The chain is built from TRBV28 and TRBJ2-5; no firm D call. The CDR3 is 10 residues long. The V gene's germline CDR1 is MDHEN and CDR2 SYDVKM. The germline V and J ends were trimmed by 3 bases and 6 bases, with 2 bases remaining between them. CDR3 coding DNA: TGTGCCAGCAGTTTCAAGACCCAGTACTTC. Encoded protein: CASSFKTQYF. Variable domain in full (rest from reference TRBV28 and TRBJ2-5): DVKVTQSSRYLVKRTGEKVFLECVQDMDHENMFWYRQDPGLGLRLIYFSYDVKMKEKGDIPEGYSVSREKKERFSLILESASTNQTSMYLCASSFKTQYFGPGTRLLVL.

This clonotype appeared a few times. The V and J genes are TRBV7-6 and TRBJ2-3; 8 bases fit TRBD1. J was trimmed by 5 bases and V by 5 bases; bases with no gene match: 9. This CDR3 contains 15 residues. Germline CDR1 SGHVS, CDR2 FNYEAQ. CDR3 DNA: TGTGCCAGCAGCGTCGGGACAGGCTGGGGAGATACGCAGTATTTT. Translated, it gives CASSVGTGWGDTQYF. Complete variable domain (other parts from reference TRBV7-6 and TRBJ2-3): GAGVSQSPRYKVTKRGQDVALRCDPISGHVSLYWYRQALGQGPEFLTYFNYEAQQDKSGLPNDRFSAERPEGSISTLTIQRTEQRDSAMYRCASSVGTGWGDTQYFGPGTRLTVL.

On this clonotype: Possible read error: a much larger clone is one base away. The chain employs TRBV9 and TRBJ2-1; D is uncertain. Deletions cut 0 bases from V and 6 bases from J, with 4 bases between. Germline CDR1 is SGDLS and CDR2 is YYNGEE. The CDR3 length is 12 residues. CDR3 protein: CASSVGVNEQFF. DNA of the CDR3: TGTGCCAGCAGCGTAGGGGTCAATGAGCAGTTCTTC.

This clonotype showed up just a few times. The CDR3 region is CASSLTDTGELFF. The DNA of the CDR3 is TGTGCCAGCAGCTTAACAGACACCGGGGAGCTGTTTTTT. The chain carries TRBV11-2 and TRBJ2-2; D not resolved. Trimming pared 2 bases from V and 3 bases from J, leaving 4 bases between. Germline V gene sequence: CDR1 SGHAT, CDR2 FQNNGV. The CDR3 is 13 residues long.

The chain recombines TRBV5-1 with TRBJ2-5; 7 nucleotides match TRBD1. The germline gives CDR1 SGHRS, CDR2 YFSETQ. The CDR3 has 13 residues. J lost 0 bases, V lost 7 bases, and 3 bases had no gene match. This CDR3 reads CASQGQNQETQYF. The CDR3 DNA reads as TGCGCCAGCCAGGGACAGAACCAAGAGACCCAGTACTTC.

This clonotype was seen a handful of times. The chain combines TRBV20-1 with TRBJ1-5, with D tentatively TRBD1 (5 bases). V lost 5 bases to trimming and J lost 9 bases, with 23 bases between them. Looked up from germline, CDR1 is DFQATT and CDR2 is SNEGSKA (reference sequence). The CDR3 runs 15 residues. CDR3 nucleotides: TGCAGTGCTCGGAGCGGACACTCCCCTGAGGCGCCCCAGCATTTT. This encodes CSARSGHSPEAPQHF.

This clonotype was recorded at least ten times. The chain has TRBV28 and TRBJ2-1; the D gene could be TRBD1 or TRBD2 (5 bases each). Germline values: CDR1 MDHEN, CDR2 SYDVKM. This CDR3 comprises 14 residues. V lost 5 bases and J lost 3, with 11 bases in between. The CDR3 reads CASSPGPHYNEQFF. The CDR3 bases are TGTGCCAGCAGTCCGGGGCCCCACTACAATGAGCAGTTCTTC.

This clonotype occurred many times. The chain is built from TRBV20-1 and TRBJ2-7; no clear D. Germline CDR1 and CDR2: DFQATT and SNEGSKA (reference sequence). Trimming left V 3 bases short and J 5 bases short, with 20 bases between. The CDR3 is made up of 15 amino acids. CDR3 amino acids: CSASQNGPPGNEQYF. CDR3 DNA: TGCAGTGCTAGTCAAAACGGACCCCCGGGTAACGAGCAGTACTTC.